One T cell receptor beta chain is described in this entry. This sample was taken from a study of T cell responses to AZD1222 COVID-19 vaccine. The method was immunoSEQ multiplex PCR; TCRdb's version includes in-frame clones alone and lacks a portion of them. Of 110,000 to 150,000 clones in the sample, around 87% were seen once. This sequence was found in an adult in good health. Material: peripheral blood, obtained on day 0 of AZD1222 vaccination.

The CDR3 here is CASSPRQGRTGELFF. The CDR3 region has the DNA TGTGCCAGCAGTCCCCGACAGGGCAGGACCGGGGAGCTGTTTTTT. This chain joins TRBV6-5 and TRBJ2-2; TRBD1 agrees at 7 bases. V lost 5 bases to trimming and J lost 5 bases; unmatched junction nucleotides: 8. This CDR3 has 15 amino acids. CDR1 MNHEY and CDR2 SVGAGI come from the germline V gene.